One and the same sample provided the 13 T cell receptor beta chains below, sequenced in a study of PD-1 blockade in classical Hodgkin lymphoma. Clones were sequenced by immunoSEQ multiplex PCR, and TCRdb holds only the in-frame ones, with some missing. The data contain around 19,000 clones, more than 60% of them singletons. With no exception, relapse followed autologous stem cell transplantation in all patients, and brentuximab vedotin exposure varied. The sample was peripheral blood mononuclear cells (PBMCs), taken before the second cycle of nivolumab. All receptors derive from a human donor with classical Hodgkin lymphoma.

The chain uses TRBV6-1 and TRBJ2-5, with TRBD2 matching 10 bases. Trimming at V came to 4 bases and at J to 1 base, leaving 6 bases not matched to a gene. Germline values: CDR1 MNHNS, CDR2 SASEGT. The CDR3 is made up of 16 amino acids. In DNA form, the CDR3 reads TGTGCCAGCAGTGTCGGAACTAGCGGGGTCCAAGAGACCCAGTACTTC. Translated: CASSVGTSGVQETQYF.

The chain uses TRBV5-6 and TRBJ1-3; D is ambiguous. Germline V gene data show CDR1 as SGHDT and CDR2 as YYEEEE. V dropped 2 bases and J dropped 3 bases, with 15 bases sitting between them. CDR3 length: 16 amino acids. CDR3 region: CASSFGGGGGGNTIYF. DNA for the CDR3: TGTGCCAGCAGCTTCGGAGGTGGAGGAGGTGGAAACACCATATATTTT.

The chain joins TRBV4-3 to TRBJ1-6; the match to TRBD1 covers 7 bases. Germline values: CDR1 LGHNA, CDR2 YSLEER. V was pared by 0 bases and J by 10 bases, with 6 bases of the junction left unmatched. The CDR3 length is 15 residues. The CDR3 loop is CASSQDIAGGSPLHF. In DNA form, the CDR3 reads TGCGCCAGCAGCCAAGATATCGCAGGGGGATCACCCCTCCACTTT.

The chain links TRBV7-2 to TRBJ2-3, with D hard to call. CDR3 size: 14 residues. The germline CDR1 and CDR2 sequences are SGHTA and FQGNSA. The ends were cut back, 5 bases at V and 7 bases at J, with 16 bases in the middle. CDR3 DNA sequence: TGTGCCAGCAGCCCAACGTACGGTCATAATACGCAGTATTTT. The encoded protein is CASSPTYGHNTQYF.

This chain connects TRBV7-9 to TRBJ1-5; TRBD1 is a possible D gene (5 bases). The germline V gene encodes CDR1 SEHNR and CDR2 FQNEAQ (reference sequence). Between the trimmed V and J ends, which lost 4 bases and 7 bases, there was a span of 11 bases. This CDR3 is 13 amino acids long. CDR3 loop: CASSSQGDQPQHF. CDR3 coding DNA: TGTGCCAGCAGCTCCCAGGGAGACCAGCCCCAGCATTTT.

This chain links TRBV30 with TRBJ2-1; D is possibly TRBD2 (5 bases). V was trimmed by 2 bases and J by 7 bases, leaving 6 bases between them. The CDR3 has 11 amino acids. Per the germline V gene, CDR1 is GTSNPN and CDR2 is SVGIG (reference sequence). CDR3 protein: CAWSRGNEQFF. The DNA of the CDR3 is TGTGCCTGGAGTAGAGGGAATGAGCAGTTCTTC. Drawing the rest from reference TRBV30 and TRBJ2-1, the complete variable domain is SQTIHQWPATLVQPVGSPLSLECTVEGTSNPNLYWYRQAAGRGLQLLFYSVGIGQISSEVPQNLSASRPQDRQFILSSKKLLLSDSGFYLCAWSRGNEQFFGPGTRLTVL.

This rearrangement joins TRBV27 to TRBJ2-1, with D perhaps matching TRBD2 (6 bases). The CDR3 runs to 13 residues. Deletions cut 3 bases from V and 8 bases from J, with 11 bases between. From germline, CDR1 is MNHEY and CDR2 SMNVEV (reference sequence). The DNA of the CDR3 is TGTGCCAGCAGTTTGCCGGGAGTTTATGAGCAGTTCTTC. Its translation is CASSLPGVYEQFF.

This clone has more than one count but fewer than ten. J is TRBJ1-2 and V is TRBV12-5; 9 nucleotides agree with TRBD1. Germline assignment: CDR1 LGHNT and CDR2 FRNRAP. J gave up 4 bases and V 1 base, and 4 bases lay outside the gene matches. The CDR3 is 15 amino acids. The CDR3 protein is CASGLGPQGAYGYTF. The CDR3 DNA follows: TGTGCTAGTGGTTTGGGTCCACAGGGGGCCTATGGCTACACCTTC.

The chain uses TRBV5-1 and TRBJ2-2; D uncertain. V dropped 2 bases and J dropped 8 bases, with 10 bases sitting between them. There are 13 residues in the CDR3. CDR1 and CDR2 (germline): SGHRS, YFSETQ. The DNA of the CDR3 is TGCGCCAGCAGCTTCCTACCCTTGGGGGAGCTGTTTTTT. This gives the protein CASSFLPLGELFF.

The chain couples TRBV2 to TRBJ1-4, with D perhaps TRBD1 (6 bases). Germline V gene lookup returns CDR1 SNHLY and CDR2 FYNNEI. The CDR3 spans 13 residues. The V and J ends lost 8 bases and 2 bases respectively, with 9 bases between them. The CDR3 is CASLGATNEKLFF. The CDR3 nucleotides are TGTGCCAGCCTGGGGGCTACTAATGAAAAACTGTTTTTT.

This clone was recorded once. The gene calls are TRBV10-1 and TRBJ2-5; TRBD1 matches 7 bases. CDR1 is WNHNN, CDR2 SYGVQD, per germline (reference sequence). The CDR3 totals 13 residues. V was clipped by 3 bases and J by 9 bases; unmatched bases: 7. The CDR3 nucleotides are TGCGCCAGCAGTGAAAGGGGGCGAATGGCCCAGTACTTC. Translated, it gives CASSERGRMAQYF.

This chain joins TRBV7-9 and TRBJ1-1, with D tentatively TRBD1 (6 bases). The germline V gene has CDR1 SEHNR and CDR2 FQNEAQ (reference sequence). This CDR3 is 13 amino acids long. V was pared by 6 bases and J by 1 base, with 9 bases between. CDR3 DNA sequence: TGTGCCAGCAGGAGGGGGGCGAACACTGAAGCTTTCTTT. Translating gives CASRRGANTEAFF.

The chain joins TRBV11-3 to TRBJ2-7, with no clear D. The germline CDR1 and CDR2 sequences are SGHNT and YENEEA. Trimming left V 5 bases short and J 3 bases short, with 11 bases between. The CDR3 consists of 13 residues. The CDR3 is CASSTGPGYEQYF. In DNA form, the CDR3 reads TGTGCCAGCAGCACCGGACCCGGCTACGAGCAGTACTTC.